This T cell receptor (beta chain) was retrieved from a study of human T cells and chemical hapten exposure (dated by TCRdb to the early 2020s). As for the study more broadly: For sensitization, 2% DPC in acetone was applied to an approximately 2 cm by approximately 2 cm area of upper inner arm skin. Throughout the study period of 20 to 30 weeks, patients also received therapeutic DPC doses to the scalp every week. Patch testing was performed on the upper back with Finn chambers containing 0.01% DPC, and the patch tests were scored after 6 days according to International Contact Dermatitis Research Group standards. Most of the patients in the cohort were female, and the cohort covered alopecia areata with under or over 50% scalp involvement, alopecia totalis and alopecia universalis. Libraries were pooled for sequencing, and variation in per-sample TCR yields was attributed mainly to small differences in library volumes within the pool. Peripheral blood TCR repertoire changes were tracked in vivo in alopecia patients during primary and secondary sensitization to the hapten diphenylcyclopropenone (DPC). Blood samples were taken from patients before sensitization (week 0) and then at 2, 6 and about 24 weeks after DPC sensitization. About 29 alopecia patients gave blood for TCR sequencing at one to four time points (pre-sensitization, 2, 6 and 24 weeks). On the study overall, not on this receptor specifically: The number of TCRs above 1 in 1000 frequency did not change with DPC sensitization; there was no evidence of global repertoire structure alterations. Expanded TCRs formed significantly more large CDR3 similarity clusters than pre-sensitization or healthy control sets, consistent with antigen-driven responses. Alopecia, a presumed autoimmune disease, was present in all patients, so the immune response of the patients might differ from that of healthy individuals. Repeated subsampling changed both the strength of the expansion versus patch-test correlation and the threshold at which the correlation became significant. The number of PT1 expanded TCRs positively correlated with patch test score, significant at thresholds 8, 16 and 32 but not 4.

The method behind the library was RACE. Instrument used: NextSeq 500. Library preparation attached unique molecular identifiers to individual cDNA molecules for quantitative, reproducible TCR counting. Each blood RNA sample was used to sequence both TCR alpha and TCR beta chains. The published analysis was carried out like this. The median number of TCRs per sample was roughly 100,000, ranging from about 23,224 to 700,000. The Decombinator software suite was used to annotate V, J and CDR3 in the TCR reads. For PS versus PT1 abundance plots, all samples were subsampled to the same number of TCRs (28,000). TCRs were defined as expanded if absent before sensitization and observed at least eight times at the 2-week time point. The raw public data were reprocessed by TCRdb itself: fastp quality trimming at Q25, MiXCR clonotype calling, in-frame beta chains only. Under each unique CDR3 protein, matching rows form one entry showing the most common genes and DNA. The V and J calls here are based on TCRdb, not the publication. A total of about 85,000 distinct CDR3 sequences appear in this sample, about 9.9% of them only once. The top ten constitute about 1.6% of the sample.

In this sample, this clonotype turned up many times. Its binding antigen is unknown. Base qualities were left out, and no much larger clone turns up one base away. The meaning of the sample's time point label: patch test 2, 6 weeks after DPC sensitization. According to the study, the label for this sample's treatment or condition signals: therapeutic diphenylcyclopropenone sensitization with weekly scalp DPC. Blood at each patch-test visit was drawn before the patch test was applied. Patients were considered eligible if aged 18 to 70, diagnosed with alopecia and deemed suitable for DPC therapy, and patients were excluded if pregnant. Unfractionated whole blood was collected in Tempus Blood RNA tubes, and total RNA was extracted from that blood. Taken from cysteine to phenylalanine, the CDR3 has 14 residues. The DNA shown is the 42-base CDR3, in frame from base 1. CDR1 SGHNT and CDR2 YYREEE were looked up in the germline V gene (reference sequence). Cut back by 5 bases and 4 bases, the V and J ends lie 12 bases apart.

Recombination joined TRBV5-4 with TRBJ2-2; too little of a D gene remains to name it. Specimen: whole blood, collected in connection with sensitization to the hapten diphenylcyclopropenone (DPC). The receptor's source is a man aged 18 to 29 with alopecia areata. Some clones in this sample may be carry-over from other donors' samples. The CDR3 region has the sequence CASSLSDSTGELFF. At the DNA level, the sequence is TGTGCCAGCAGTTTATCAGACTCCACCGGGGAGCTGTTTTTT.